One and the same sample provided the 32 T cell receptor beta chains below, sequenced in a study of blood T cell repertoires in COVID-19. This table comes from immunoSEQ multiplex PCR, and its TCRdb copy is limited to in-frame clones, with some not included. The data contain 250,000 or so clones, over 70% of them singletons. What was sequenced was PBMCs or T cells enriched from blood (not recorded which). These receptors were taken from a woman aged 40 to 49 who had been exposed to COVID-19.

This clone was recorded once. The chain joins TRBV24-1 to TRBJ1-1; no clear D. Germline V CDR1 and CDR2: KGHDR, SFDVKD. Trimming removed 1 base at V and 6 bases at J, with 29 bases between. The CDR3 covers 20 residues. The CDR3 protein is CATSDFLRSGRLRVKPEAFF. CDR3 bases: TGTGCCACCAGTGATTTTCTTCGATCGGGGAGGTTGAGGGTTAAGCCTGAAGCTTTCTTT.

Comment on this clone: One end of the junction varies from germline; a read error may be responsible. The sample carries other DNA sequences with the same CDR3. The chain carries TRBV7-2 and TRBJ1-3; 9 nucleotides align to TRBD1. The CDR3 runs to 15 residues. Germline V gene sequence: CDR1 SGHTA, CDR2 FQGNSA. The CDR3 reads CASSSRDRVGNTIYF. The CDR3 region has the DNA TGCGCCAGCAGCTCCAGGGACAGGGTGGGGAACACCATATATTTT.

V is TRBV27 and J is TRBJ2-2; 12 bases fit TRBD1. Germline lookup yields CDR1 MNHEY and CDR2 SMNVEV (reference sequence). This CDR3 comprises 18 residues. V was clipped by 5 bases and J by 2 bases; unmatched bases: 9. CDR3 protein: CASSPGTGGVFNTGELFF. Written as DNA, the CDR3 is TGTGCCAGCAGTCCCGGGACAGGGGGCGTCTTCAACACCGGGGAGCTGTTTTTT.

The rearrangement links TRBV29-1 to TRBJ2-3; 8 bases are a match to TRBD2. The CDR3 has 14 residues. Germline V gene lookup returns CDR1 SQVTM and CDR2 ANQGSEA. Trimming took 4 bases from V and 6 from J; bases not matched to a gene: 9. CDR3 nucleotides: TGCAGCGTTGTTGGGACTAGTGAGGTGGATACGCAGTATTTT. Its protein product is CSVVGTSEVDTQYF.

On this clone: At one end the junction does not follow the germline gene, possibly because of a read error. V usage is TRBV5-1 and J usage is TRBJ1-4; D might be TRBD1 (6 bases). Per germline, CDR1 SGHRS and CDR2 YFSETQ. The length of the CDR3 is 15 residues. The CDR3 nucleotides read TGTGCCAGCAGGGCCCCGGGACAAACTAATGAAAAACTGTTTTTT. Translation: CASRAPGQTNEKLFF.

The V call is TRBV18, the J call TRBJ2-7, with 10 nucleotides matching TRBD1. The CDR3 has 15 residues. CDR1 is KGHSH and CDR2 is LQKENI in the germline V gene. The J segment lost 9 bases and the V segment lost 0 bases, leaving 8 bases of the junction unmatched. CDR3 in amino acids: CASSPPLTGGWGQYF. For the CDR3, the DNA is TGTGCCAGCTCACCACCGCTGACAGGGGGCTGGGGGCAGTACTTC.

The V call is TRBV24-1, the J call TRBJ1-4; a weak D match, TRBD1 (5 bases). The CDR3 has 13 residues. Trimming took off 5 bases at V and 8 bases at J, with 11 bases between the two ends. Looked up from germline, CDR1 is KGHDR and CDR2 is SFDVKD. The CDR3 loop is CATSGTGEEKLFF. The CDR3 region has the DNA TGTGCCACCAGTGGCACAGGTGAGGAAAAACTGTTTTTT.

The rearrangement joins TRBV5-4 to TRBJ2-1; TRBD1 matches 9 bases. V was pared by 6 bases and J by 6 bases, with 13 bases of the junction left unmatched. The V gene's germline CDR1 is SGHNT and CDR2 YYREEE (reference sequence). The CDR3 is made up of 16 amino acids. The chain's CDR3 is CASIKTGGRFSNEQFF. For the CDR3, the DNA is TGTGCCAGCATCAAAACAGGGGGCAGATTTAGCAATGAGCAGTTCTTC. The entire variable domain, with the rest obtained from reference TRBV5-4 and TRBJ2-1, is as follows: ETGVTQSPTHLIKTRGQQVTLRCSSQSGHNTVSWYQQALGQGPQFIFQYYREEENGRGNFPPRFSGLQFPNYSSELNVNALELDDSALYLCASIKTGGRFSNEQFFGPGTRLTVL.

The V gene is TRBV9, the J gene TRBJ2-5; D unresolved. V was trimmed by 0 bases and J by 5 bases, leaving 11 bases between them. The CDR3 extends over 14 amino acids. CDR1 is SGDLS, CDR2 YYNGEE, per germline. The CDR3 reads CASSVAESWETQYF. The CDR3 nucleotides are TGTGCCAGCAGCGTAGCGGAGAGCTGGGAGACCCAGTACTTC.

This clone was seen more than once but under ten times. V usage is TRBV24-1 and J usage is TRBJ2-7; D may be TRBD1 (6 bases). Germline-derived CDR1 and CDR2 are KGHDR and SFDVKD. The CDR3 extends over 15 amino acids. V lost 3 bases, J lost 6 bases, and 17 bases lay in between. CDR3 sequence: CATSDVGAGRGEQYF. DNA for the CDR3: TGTGCCACCAGTGATGTGGGGGCTGGGCGAGGCGAGCAGTACTTC.

The CDR3 protein is CASSRAVEGLRTDTQYF. CDR3 nucleotides: TGCGCCAGCTCCCGCGCAGTGGAGGGCTTACGCACAGATACGCAGTATTTT. The chain links TRBV5-1 to TRBJ2-3, with D maybe TRBD2 (6 bases). Trimming left V 7 bases short and J 1 base short, with 22 bases between. The CDR3 has 17 residues. The V gene's germline CDR1 is SGHRS and CDR2 YFSETQ.

This chain joins TRBV29-1 and TRBJ1-1, with D possibly being TRBD1 (5 bases). The CDR3 is 12 amino acids. Trimming cost V 6 bases and J 0 bases, with 8 bases left between them. CDR1 SQVTM and CDR2 ANQGSEA come from the germline V gene. Here the CDR3 DNA reads TGCAGCGTCACAGGACTGAACACTGAAGCTTTCTTT. Protein product: CSVTGLNTEAFF.

The rearrangement uses TRBV7-2 and TRBJ1-6; 11 bases align to TRBD1. The trim removed 2 bases at V and 9 bases at J, leaving 3 bases unmatched. CDR3 size: 15 residues. Germline V lookup: CDR1 SGHTA, CDR2 FQGNSA. In DNA form, the CDR3 reads TGTGCCAGCAGCTTAAGGGGACAGGGGGGTTCACCCCTCCACTTT. Its protein is CASSLRGQGGSPLHF.

This chain links TRBV6-2 or TRBV6-3 with TRBJ2-3; 10 nucleotides match TRBD2. Trimming took 2 bases from V and 2 from J; bases not matched to a gene: 4. Germline V gene sequence: CDR1 MNHEY, CDR2 SVGEGT. This CDR3 spans 16 amino acids. CDR3 bases: TGTGCCAGCAGTTACACCACTAGCGGGGACACAGATACGCAGTATTTT. It is translated as CASSYTTSGDTDTQYF.

The chain joins TRBV14 to TRBJ2-5, with 13 bases aligning to TRBD2. CDR1 and CDR2 (germline): SGHDN, FVKESK. The J segment lost 4 bases and the V segment lost 1 base, leaving 3 bases of the junction unmatched. The CDR3 has 16 residues. CDR3 coding DNA: TGTGCCAGCAGCCAAGTCCGACTAGCGGGGGGAGAGACCCAGTACTTC. It encodes CASSQVRLAGGETQYF.

There are many counts of this clone. The chain combines TRBV5-6 with TRBJ1-3; 7 bases line up with TRBD1. Germline trimming cut 0 bases from V and 0 bases from J; bases unmatched to any gene: 3. Per germline, CDR1 SGHDT and CDR2 YYEEEE. The CDR3 sequence is 16 residues long. The CDR3 is CASSLGGDSSGNTIYF. The CDR3 coding sequence is TGTGCCAGCAGCTTGGGTGGGGACAGCTCTGGAAACACCATATATTTT.

This clone has only a few counts. The chain employs TRBV3-1 (or the pseudogene TRBV3-2) and TRBJ1-1, with TRBD1 identical over 7 bases. Germline V gene lookup returns CDR1 LGHDT and CDR2 YNNKEL (reference sequence). The CDR3 is 13 residues long. V gave up 4 bases and J gave up 12 bases; unmatched junction bases: 11. CDR3 DNA: TGTGCCAGCAGCCTCCCGAGGACAGGTTGGCCTTTCTTT. Translating gives CASSLPRTGWPFF.

The gene calls are TRBV27 and TRBJ1-6; 8 nucleotides match TRBD1. J was trimmed by 9 bases and V by 5 bases; bases with no gene match: 9. The CDR3 totals 15 residues. From germline, CDR1 is MNHEY and CDR2 SMNVEV (reference sequence). The CDR3 reads CASSTGTGGISPLHF. The CDR3 coding sequence is TGTGCCAGCAGTACAGGGACAGGAGGCATTTCACCCCTCCACTTT.

This clone was picked up a small number of times. This chain's CDR3 is CASSPSLMNTEAFF. The CDR3 nucleotides read TGTGCCAGCAGCCCGAGTCTCATGAACACTGAAGCTTTCTTT. V and J are TRBV3-1 (or the pseudogene TRBV3-2) and TRBJ1-1; no clear D gene. The germline CDR1 and CDR2 sequences are LGHDT and YNNKEL (reference sequence). The CDR3 is made up of 14 amino acids. V was trimmed by 4 bases and J by 0 bases, leaving 9 bases between them.

This clone was counted a few times. The V call is TRBV29-1, the J call TRBJ1-1, with TRBD1 matching over 10 bases. Trimming took 3 bases from V and 6 from J; bases not matched to a gene: 7. The CDR3 extends over 14 amino acids. Germline lookup yields CDR1 SQVTM and CDR2 ANQGSEA. CDR3: CSVEASDRGPEAFF. CDR3 nucleotides: TGCAGCGTTGAGGCCAGCGACAGGGGGCCTGAAGCTTTCTTT.

In this sample, this clone turned up a few times. The V and J genes are TRBV6-6 and TRBJ1-6; D ambiguous. V lost 5 bases and J 1 base, leaving 15 bases between the germline ends. There are 17 residues in the CDR3. Germline CDR1 and CDR2: MNHNY and SVGAGI (reference sequence). For the CDR3, the DNA is TGTGCCAGCAGTCGGACGGGATGGGGTTCCTATAATTCACCCCTCCACTTT. Protein: CASSRTGWGSYNSPLHF.

The gene calls are TRBV7-2 and TRBJ2-3; TRBD2 is a possible D gene (6 bases). With 0 bases removed from V and 6 bases from J, the gap between germline ends came to 7 bases. Germline lookup yields CDR1 SGHTA and CDR2 FQGNSA. The CDR3 consists of 13 residues. The CDR3 protein is CASSLAGRDTQYF. DNA for the CDR3: TGTGCCAGCAGCTTAGCGGGGAGGGATACGCAGTATTTT.

V and J are TRBV29-1 and TRBJ2-1, with TRBD2 as a possible D gene (5 bases). The CDR3 length is 12 residues. CDR1 and CDR2 (germline): SQVTM, ANQGSEA. Between the trimmed V and J ends, which lost 4 bases and 2 bases, there was a span of 6 bases. In DNA, the CDR3 is TGCAGCGTTGCCGGGACCTACAATGAGCAGTTCTTC. This encodes CSVAGTYNEQFF.

CDR3: CASEKTSGNSDTQYF. CDR3 sequence (DNA): TGTGCCAGCGAAAAGACTAGCGGGAACTCAGATACGCAGTATTTT. The rearrangement uses TRBV21-1 and TRBJ2-3; TRBD2, the table's D call, lacks a check against the DNA. TRBV21-1 is a pseudogene. CDR3 length: 15 residues.

The chain is built from TRBV9 and TRBJ1-1; 9 bases match TRBD1. This CDR3 region has 17 residues. CDR1 SGDLS and CDR2 YYNGEE come from the germline V gene. V shed 0 bases and J 4 bases; nucleotides not matched to a gene: 10. CDR3 DNA: TGTGCCAGCAGCGTAGGACCAACAGGGGGCTGGGGCACTGAAGCTTTCTTT. As protein: CASSVGPTGGWGTEAFF.

This chain uses TRBV4-2 with TRBJ2-1; D perhaps matches TRBD1 (5 bases). Germline-derived CDR1 and CDR2 are LGHNA and YNFKEQ. This CDR3 comprises 14 residues. V was clipped by 0 bases and J by 12 bases, with 15 bases between them. DNA of the CDR3: TGTGCCAGCAGCCAAGATGGGGCTTCGAGTGGGCAGTTCTTC. Its translation: CASSQDGASSGQFF.

The CDR3 coding sequence is TGCGCCAGCAGCCAAGGTGACAGACAGAACAAAGCTTTCTTT. Translation: CASSQGDRQNKAFF. The V call is TRBV4-3, the J call TRBJ1-1; D might be TRBD1 (5 bases). This CDR3 is built from 14 residues. V lost 1 base and J lost 9, with 15 bases in between. Germline lookup yields CDR1 LGHNA and CDR2 YSLEER.

This chain joins TRBV24-1 and TRBJ2-1, with a possible D match to TRBD2 (5 bases). Germline V CDR1 and CDR2: KGHDR, SFDVKD. Between the trimmed V and J ends, which lost 6 bases and 1 base, there was a span of 9 bases. CDR3 length: 14 amino acids. The CDR3 nucleotides read TGTGCCACCAGTTTCGGCGGGTCCTACAATGAGCAGTTCTTC. As protein: CATSFGGSYNEQFF.

The CDR3 DNA reads TGCAGCGTTGAAATTACCGGGTCTAATGAAAAACTGTTTTTT. Amino acid sequence: CSVEITGSNEKLFF. The chain uses TRBV29-1 and TRBJ1-4; D ambiguous. V shed 2 bases and J shed 3 bases, with 10 bases lying between them. CDR3 length: 14 residues. The germline V gene encodes CDR1 SQVTM and CDR2 ANQGSEA.

The rearrangement joins TRBV6-5 to TRBJ2-2; perhaps TRBD1 as D (5 bases). V lost 5 bases and J 4 bases, leaving 14 bases between the germline ends. Germline lookup yields CDR1 MNHEY and CDR2 SVGAGI. The CDR3 has 15 amino acids. CDR3 residues: CASSTTGNPTGELFF. CDR3 in DNA: TGTGCCAGCAGTACAACAGGAAATCCCACCGGGGAGCTGTTTTTT.

The rearrangement joins TRBV6-5 to TRBJ1-4; the D is unclear. Per the germline V gene, CDR1 is MNHEY and CDR2 is SVGAGI. This CDR3 region has 12 residues. V lost 10 bases and J 8 bases, leaving 14 bases between the germline ends. CDR3 sequence: CATRREREKLFF. As DNA, the CDR3 is TGTGCCACCCGACGGGAGAGGGAAAAACTGTTTTTT.

The CDR3 protein is CASSSGNSGQGEQYV. The DNA for the CDR3 is TGTGCCAGCAGCTCAGGGAACAGTGGACAGGGCGAGCAGTACGTC. The chain couples TRBV11-2 to TRBJ2-7, with 8 bases lining up with TRBD1. The length of the CDR3 is 15 residues. V shed 4 bases and J 6 bases; nucleotides not matched to a gene: 11. The germline CDR1 and CDR2 sequences are SGHAT and FQNNGV.